This T cell receptor (beta chain) originates from a study of beta chain features in type 1 diabetes (dated by TCRdb to about 2018). About the full investigation: Patients and healthy donors did not differ in mean age, gender distribution, total cell number or subset yield. A total of about 99,000,000 sorted cells were examined across all samples, and RNA yield correlated strongly with the number of cells per subset. The study compared TCRB repertoires of sorted circulating CD4+ T cell subsets between recently diagnosed type 1 diabetes patients and matched healthy donors. Whereas all 28 donors provided naive and central memory subsets, regulatory and stem cell-like memory subsets were isolated from just 8 patients and roughly 8 healthy donors. What the research found in general, with its limitations: Naive, central memory and regulatory TCRB repertoires appeared to be more alike among patients than among healthy donors. In all four CD4+ subsets, TCRB CDR3 length was moderately but significantly shorter in type 1 diabetes patients. Shorter templates might be favored by PCR, yet because patient and control samples were amplified and corrected together, any such skew would affect both groups equally. Patients with type 1 diabetes made fewer insertions and deleted more nucleotides at VDJ recombination sites, implying thymic rearrangement abnormalities. Because small numbers of individuals were included in the HLA sub-analyses, any influence of HLA type on TCRB rearrangement was left unresolved. Sequencing cDNA rather than genomic DNA could over-represent highly expressing activated cells, although activation and CD3 levels did not differ between groups.

Remarks on this clone: Its recognized antigen is unknown. Qualities for individual bases were not recorded, and no much larger clone is one base off.

The High Capacity cDNA Reverse Transcription Kit was used to reverse transcribe all of the isolated RNA, meaning that expressed TCRB transcripts were what got sequenced. Deep immunoSEQ sequencing was performed on naive, central memory and regulatory T cell samples, with an average of roughly 3.3 million total reads per sample. Sorted cells were lysed in RLT buffer and RNA was extracted with DNase-treated RNeasy Micro or Mini kits, depending on cell number. Each cell subset was processed on its own to prevent cross-contamination, while patient and healthy donor samples were processed together. TCRB sequences were amplified from cDNA with the immunoSEQ multiplex PCR, producing 87-bp fragments spanning the CDR3 region. The amplicons were sequenced using the Illumina HiSeq platform. The original methods were these. PCR bias was computationally corrected using synthetic template baselines, reads within Hamming distance 2 were collapsed, and singletons that could not be merged were discarded. Reads were aligned against IMGT so that V, D and J genes, CDR3 length and insertions or deletions at six rearrangement sites could be assigned. Within each subset, clonotype counts were normalized to sorted cell number, after which true diversity and Gini coefficients were computed with the tcR R package. The overlap coefficient, calculated on TCRB nucleotide sequences, was used to quantify repertoire sharing. Out-of-frame TCRB sequences from naive cells were analyzed as a proxy for the pre-selection repertoire. Imported from immuneACCESS, the table was reduced by TCRdb to in-frame sequences with V and J called. These copies leave out some clones; in studies compared against another copy, an unresolved V gene accounts for under half, and the cause of the remainder is not known. That table furnishes V, J and clone size, whereas the DNA furnished D and trimming. The sample includes a few hundred thousand clones, with roughly 13% observed a single time. The ten largest clones take up about 0.018% of the sample.

For CDR1 and CDR2, the germline V gene lists SGHRS and YFSETQ. The CDR3, cysteine through phenylalanine, is 13 amino acids long. Only CDR3 DNA remains: 39 bases, in frame from the first base. The germline ends are 8 bases apart after V is trimmed by 4 bases and J by 4 bases. Each donor gave one peripheral blood draw, roughly 120 mL on average, collected into heparinised tubes. A BD FACSAria II was used to sort naive, central memory, regulatory and stem cell-like memory CD4+ T cells with a panel that included CD45RO, CCR7, CD25, CD127, CD95 and CD27. A purity above 95% was achieved for all sorted populations. Right away, PBMCs were isolated by Lymphoprep density gradient centrifugation and were stained directly, with no culture step. Samples were stained and sorted in pairs, with one healthy donor and one patient per experiment, so that batch effects were minimized.

Sequencing used naive CD4+ T cells from blood. Explained via the paper, the cell subset or site label denotes: true naive CD4+ T cells. The chain is made from TRBV5-1 and TRBJ2-2; no D gene call is confident. This receptor was obtained from a man between 25 and 39 years old with type 1 diabetes. The CDR3 here reads CASSTTPTGELFF. The base sequence is TGCGCCAGCAGCACAACCCCCACCGGGGAGCTGTTTTTT.